These T cell receptor beta chains were read from a single sample in a study of T-cell memory formation after mild COVID-19. TCRdb re-called the 5' RACE reads through MiXCR, storing one row per CDR3 protein. The top ten clones hold under 25% of a sample with 190,000 or so distinct CDR3 sequences, roughly 23% of them seen once. The sample was PBMCs or a T cell subset sorted from them (not recorded which). These TCRs come from an adult woman who had mild COVID-19 (a few samples of this study predate the infection). Cell type and time point are not known. The CDR3 runs from the conserved cysteine through the conserved F or W. D genes are given only for firm matches. Only some rows state a clone size, as once, few, many or a class for expanded clones.

abundance,v_gene,j_gene,d_gene,CDR3nt,CDR3aa
NA,TRBV12-3/TRBV12-4,TRBJ1-1,NA,TGTGCCAGCATTACAGGGCTGGGGAACACTGAAGCTTTCTTT,CASITGLGNTEAFF
NA,TRBV16,TRBJ1-2,NA,TGTGCCAGCAGCCAATTTGAGTTGCCAGGGTTCTCGGGCTACACCTTC,CASSQFELPGFSGYTF
NA,TRBV12-3/TRBV12-4,TRBJ2-7,TRBD1,TGTGCCAGCAGTCCACGGACAGGGGGGTACGAGCAGTACTTC,CASSPRTGGYEQYF
NA,TRBV29-1,TRBJ2-3,NA,TGCAGCGTTGAAGATGAGGGGGGGAGCACAGATACGCAGTATTTT,CSVEDEGGSTDTQYF
NA,TRBV12-3/TRBV12-4,TRBJ2-2,NA,TGTGCCAGCGGGCCCCCCGGGGAGCTGTTTTTT,CASGPPGELFF
NA,TRBV24-1,TRBJ2-5,TRBD2,TGTGCCACCAGTGATTTGAGGCCTAGCGGGGAGGAGACCCAGTACTTC,CATSDLRPSGEETQYF
NA,TRBV5-1,TRBJ2-2,TRBD1,TGCGCCAGCAGCTCGGTCAGGGGGCCGAACACCGGGGAGCTGTTTTTT,CASSSVRGPNTGELFF
few,TRBV7-8,TRBJ2-5,NA,TGTGCCAGCAGCTTAGGAAGCCCAGGGAAGACCCAGTACTTC,CASSLGSPGKTQYF
NA,TRBV9,TRBJ2-1,TRBD1,TGTGCCAGCAGCGACTACGGACAGGGATCACCTGAGCAGTTCTTC,CASSDYGQGSPEQFF
NA,TRBV27,TRBJ2-7,TRBD2,TGTGCCAGCAGGGCGGGAGAAGTGGTCCACGAGCAGTACTTC,CASRAGEVVHEQYF
few,TRBV4-3,TRBJ2-2,NA,TGCGCCAGCAGCCAAGATCGGGGGCGGAACACCGGGGAGCTGTTTTTT,CASSQDRGRNTGELFF
NA,TRBV5-6,TRBJ2-5,TRBD1,TGTGCCAGCAGCCTAGGACAGGCCGGGTTGGAGACCCAGTACTTC,CASSLGQAGLETQYF
NA,TRBV10-3,TRBJ1-6,NA,TGTGCCATCAGGGACCTCGGGCCAAATTCACCCCTCCACTTT,CAIRDLGPNSPLHF
many,TRBV5-1,TRBJ1-1,NA,TGCGCCAGCAAAGACGGGATGAACACTGAAGCTTTCTTT,CASKDGMNTEAFF
NA,TRBV9,TRBJ2-1,TRBD2,TGTGCCAGCAGCGTATGGGCCACGGGGGGGCCCGAGCAGTTCTTC,CASSVWATGGPEQFF
NA,TRBV7-9,TRBJ2-1,NA,TGTGCCAGCAGTCCCGCCACGGGGCCAGTGTACAATGAGCAGTTCTTC,CASSPATGPVYNEQFF
few,TRBV24-1,TRBJ1-1,TRBD1,TGTGCCACCAGTGACCGCGGGACAGACGAAGCTTTCTTT,CATSDRGTDEAFF
few,TRBV9,TRBJ2-1,NA,TGTGCCAGCAGCGAATCTTCTGTGGTGAATGAGCAGTTCTTC,CASSESSVVNEQFF
NA,TRBV10-3,TRBJ2-1,NA,TGTGCCATCAGTGAGGTCCGGAATGAGCAGTTCTTC,CAISEVRNEQFF
few,TRBV12-3/TRBV12-4,TRBJ1-2,TRBD1,TGTGCCAGCAGCCCTTGGGACAGGGGGGCCTATGGCTACACCTTC,CASSPWDRGAYGYTF
few,TRBV30,TRBJ2-7,NA,TGTGCCTGGAGTAGGGTCACGCTTAGAGAGCAGTACTTC,CAWSRVTLREQYF
few,TRBV7-6,TRBJ2-1,NA,TGTGCCAGCAGCCCCCTACGGGGTGAAGTCTACAATGAGCAGTTCTTC,CASSPLRGEVYNEQFF
NA,TRBV7-9,TRBJ2-1,NA,TGTGCCAGCAGCCCACCTGTGGGGTCCAATGAGCAGTTCTTC,CASSPPVGSNEQFF
NA,TRBV12-3/TRBV12-4,TRBJ1-1,NA,TGTGCCAGCAGCCCTCACAGGGTCACCATAGAAGCTTTCTTT,CASSPHRVTIEAFF
few,TRBV7-9,TRBJ1-1,NA,TGTGCCAGCAGCGAGACCGGGGCATACACTGAAGCTTTCTTT,CASSETGAYTEAFF
many,TRBV7-9,TRBJ2-2,NA,TGTGCCAGCAGTTTGGGCGCCGGGGAGCTGTTTTTT,CASSLGAGELFF
many,TRBV7-6,TRBJ2-1,NA,TGTGCCAGCAGCTTACGGAGCAATGAGCAGTTCTTC,CASSLRSNEQFF
few,TRBV6-2/TRBV6-3,TRBJ2-7,NA,TGTGCCAGCAGTTACGGGGTTTACGAGCAGTACTTC,CASSYGVYEQYF
NA,TRBV20-1,TRBJ2-5,NA,TGCAGTGCTCGCGGAATAGCGGAGGGGCAAGAGACCCAGTACTTC,CSARGIAEGQETQYF
few,TRBV12-3/TRBV12-4,TRBJ1-5,TRBD1,TGTGCCAGCAGTATCCCGGGACAGGGGGGCAATCAGCCCCAGCATTTT,CASSIPGQGGNQPQHF
few,TRBV6-4,TRBJ2-2,NA,TGTGCCAGCAGTGAGGGGAACACCGGGGAGCTGTTTTTT,CASSEGNTGELFF
once,TRBV10-3,TRBJ2-1,NA,TGTGCCATCAGTGTCGGGGAGGGGGTCTACAATGAGCAGTTCTTC,CAISVGEGVYNEQFF
NA,TRBV29-1,TRBJ2-7,NA,TGCAGCGCCTCTTTCGACAGCCTCTACGAGCAGTACTTC,CSASFDSLYEQYF
few,TRBV7-9,TRBJ2-1,TRBD2,TGTGCCAGCAGCTTAGCGATGGCTAGCGGCTACAATGAGCAGTTCTTC,CASSLAMASGYNEQFF
NA,TRBV29-1,TRBJ2-7,TRBD1,TGCAGCGTCGCTACAGGGGACTACGAGCAGTACTTC,CSVATGDYEQYF
few,TRBV2,TRBJ1-1,NA,TGTGCCAGCAGTGATGCGGGGAACACTGAAGCTTTCTTT,CASSDAGNTEAFF
few,TRBV14,TRBJ1-2,NA,TGTGCCAGCAGCCCCGGGGCGGAACCTAACTATGGCTACACCTTC,CASSPGAEPNYGYTF
NA,TRBV19,TRBJ1-1,TRBD1,TGTGCCAGCGAGGACAGGACGAACACTGAAGCTTTCTTT,CASEDRTNTEAFF
NA,TRBV24-1,TRBJ2-1,TRBD2,TGTGCCACCAGTGACGAGACTAGCGGGAACGGCAATGAGCAGTTCTTC,CATSDETSGNGNEQFF
few,TRBV4-3,TRBJ2-5,NA,TGCGCCAGCAGCCAAGGTCGGGCCCAAGAGACCCAGTACTTC,CASSQGRAQETQYF
once,TRBV28,TRBJ2-7,NA,TGTGCCAGAAGCAGGGGCGGCTACGAGCAGTACTTC,CARSRGGYEQYF
NA,TRBV12-3/TRBV12-4,TRBJ1-5,NA,TGTGCCAGCGACGACAGTGATAGCAATCAGCCCCAGCATTTT,CASDDSDSNQPQHF